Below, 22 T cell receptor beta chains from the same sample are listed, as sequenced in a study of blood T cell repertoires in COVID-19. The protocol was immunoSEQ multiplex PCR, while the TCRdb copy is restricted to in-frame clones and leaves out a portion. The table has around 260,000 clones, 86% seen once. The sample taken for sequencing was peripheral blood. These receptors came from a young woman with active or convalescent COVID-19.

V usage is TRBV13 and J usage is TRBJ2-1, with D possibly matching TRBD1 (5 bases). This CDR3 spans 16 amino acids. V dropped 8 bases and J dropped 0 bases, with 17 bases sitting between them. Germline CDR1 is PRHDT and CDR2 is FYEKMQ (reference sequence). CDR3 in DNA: TGTGCCAGCGCGAACGAAGGGGCCGGCTCCTACAATGAGCAGTTCTTC. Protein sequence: CASANEGAGSYNEQFF. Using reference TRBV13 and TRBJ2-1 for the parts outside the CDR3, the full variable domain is AAGVIQSPRHLIKEKRETATLKCYPIPRHDTVYWYQQGPGQDPQFLISFYEKMQSDKGSIPDRFSAQQFSDYHSELNMSSLELGDSALYFCASANEGAGSYNEQFFGPGTRLTVL.

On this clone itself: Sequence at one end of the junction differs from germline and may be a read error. The CDR3 reads CASSHSLATETQYF. In DNA, the CDR3 is TGTGCCAGCAGTCACTCACTAGCGACGGAGACCCAGTACTTC. J is TRBJ2-5 and V is TRBV6-2 or TRBV6-3, with TRBD2 identical over 7 bases. The CDR3 length is 14 residues. Germline V gene data show CDR1 as MNHEY and CDR2 as SVGEGT.

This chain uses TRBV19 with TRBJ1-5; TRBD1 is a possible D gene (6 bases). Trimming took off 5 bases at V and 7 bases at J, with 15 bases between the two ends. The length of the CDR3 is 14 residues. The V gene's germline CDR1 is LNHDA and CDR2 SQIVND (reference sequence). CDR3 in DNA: TGTGCCAGTAGTGGTGGGGGGGGGCAACAGCCCCAGCATTTT. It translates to CASSGGGGQQPQHF.

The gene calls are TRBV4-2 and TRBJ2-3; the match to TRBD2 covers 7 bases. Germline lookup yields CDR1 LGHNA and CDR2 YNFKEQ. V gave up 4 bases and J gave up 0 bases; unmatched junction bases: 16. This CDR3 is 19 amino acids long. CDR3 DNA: TGTGCCAGCAGCCCCCAATCCCCGGCGGGGGACTCTAGCACAGATACGCAGTATTTT. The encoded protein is CASSPQSPAGDSSTDTQYF.

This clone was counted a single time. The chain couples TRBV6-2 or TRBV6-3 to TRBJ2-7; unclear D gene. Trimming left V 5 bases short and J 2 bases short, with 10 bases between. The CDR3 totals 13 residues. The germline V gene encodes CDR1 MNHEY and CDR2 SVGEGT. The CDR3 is CASSHLQTYEQYF. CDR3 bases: TGTGCCAGCAGTCACCTACAGACCTACGAGCAGTACTTC.

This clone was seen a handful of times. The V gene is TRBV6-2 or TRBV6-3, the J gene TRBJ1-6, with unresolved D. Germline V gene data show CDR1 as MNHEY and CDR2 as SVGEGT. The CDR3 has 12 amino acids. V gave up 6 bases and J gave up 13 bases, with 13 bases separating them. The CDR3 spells CASSHLERPLHF. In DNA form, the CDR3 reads TGTGCCAGCAGCCACCTAGAGCGGCCCCTCCACTTT.

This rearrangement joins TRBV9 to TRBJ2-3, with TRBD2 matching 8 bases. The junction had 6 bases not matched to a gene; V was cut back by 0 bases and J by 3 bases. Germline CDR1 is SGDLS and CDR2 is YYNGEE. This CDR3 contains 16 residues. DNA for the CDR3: TGTGCCAGCAGCGTAGCGACTAGCGAGGTTACAGATACGCAGTATTTT. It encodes CASSVATSEVTDTQYF.

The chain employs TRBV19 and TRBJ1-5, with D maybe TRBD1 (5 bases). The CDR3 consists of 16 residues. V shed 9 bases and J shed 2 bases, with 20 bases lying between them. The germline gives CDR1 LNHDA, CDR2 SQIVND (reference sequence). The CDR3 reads CASRLGHLARNQPQHF. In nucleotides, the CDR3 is TGTGCCAGCCGACTCGGACACCTCGCCCGCAATCAGCCCCAGCATTTT.

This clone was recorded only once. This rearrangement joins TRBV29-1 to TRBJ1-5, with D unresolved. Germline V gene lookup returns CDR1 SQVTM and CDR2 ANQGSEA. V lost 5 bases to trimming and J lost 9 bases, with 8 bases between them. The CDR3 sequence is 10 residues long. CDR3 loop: CSVTNPPQHF. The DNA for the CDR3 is TGCAGCGTTACTAACCCGCCCCAGCATTTT. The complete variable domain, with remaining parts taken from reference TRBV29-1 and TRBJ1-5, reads SAVISQKPSRDICQRGTSLTIQCQVDSQVTMMFWYRQQPGQSLTLIATANQGSEATYESGFVIDKFPISRPNLTFSTLTVSNMSPEDSSIYLCSVTNPPQHFGDGTRLSIL.

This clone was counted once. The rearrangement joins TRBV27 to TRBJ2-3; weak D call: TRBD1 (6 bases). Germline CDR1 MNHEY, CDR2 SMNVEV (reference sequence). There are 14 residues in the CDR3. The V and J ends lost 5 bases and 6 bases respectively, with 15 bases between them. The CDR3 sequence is CASSINTGFDTQYF. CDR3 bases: TGTGCCAGCAGTATAAATACAGGGTTTGATACGCAGTATTTT.

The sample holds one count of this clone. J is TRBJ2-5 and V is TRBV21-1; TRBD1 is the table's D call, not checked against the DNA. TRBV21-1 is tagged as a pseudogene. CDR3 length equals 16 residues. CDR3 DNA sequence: TGTGCCAGCAGTGAGAAGGGGGTCAGGGTAGTAGAGACCCAGTACTTC. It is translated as CASSEKGVRVVETQYF.

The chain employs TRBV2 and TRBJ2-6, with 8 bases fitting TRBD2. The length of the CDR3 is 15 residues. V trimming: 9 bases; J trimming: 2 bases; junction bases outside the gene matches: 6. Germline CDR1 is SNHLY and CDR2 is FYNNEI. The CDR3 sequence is CASSGERAGANVLTF. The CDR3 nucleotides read TGTGCCAGTAGCGGGGAAAGGGCTGGGGCCAACGTCCTGACTTTC.

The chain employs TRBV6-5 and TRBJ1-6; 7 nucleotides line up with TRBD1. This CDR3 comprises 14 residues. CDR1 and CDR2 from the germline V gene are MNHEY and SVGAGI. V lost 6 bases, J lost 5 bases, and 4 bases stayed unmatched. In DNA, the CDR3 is TGTGCCAGCAGCCCCGGGACAGATAATTCACCCCTCCACTTT. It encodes CASSPGTDNSPLHF.

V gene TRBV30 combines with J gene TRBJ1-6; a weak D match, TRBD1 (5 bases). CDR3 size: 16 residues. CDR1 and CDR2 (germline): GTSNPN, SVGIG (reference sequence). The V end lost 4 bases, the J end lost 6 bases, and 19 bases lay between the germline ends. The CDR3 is CAWITATGHFNSPLHF. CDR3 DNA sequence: TGTGCCTGGATTACAGCTACCGGACATTTTAATTCACCCCTCCACTTT.

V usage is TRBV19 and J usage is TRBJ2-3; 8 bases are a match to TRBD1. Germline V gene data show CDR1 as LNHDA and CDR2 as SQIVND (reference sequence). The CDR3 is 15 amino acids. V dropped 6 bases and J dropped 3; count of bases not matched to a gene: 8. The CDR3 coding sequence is TGTGCCAGTAGGCTAGGACAGGGAGTAACAGATACGCAGTATTTT. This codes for CASRLGQGVTDTQYF. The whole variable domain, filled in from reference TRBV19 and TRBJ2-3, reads DGGITQSPKYLFRKEGQNVTLSCEQNLNHDAMYWYRQDPGQGLRLIYYSQIVNDFQKGDIAEGYSVSREKKESFPLTVTSAQKNPTAFYLCASRLGQGVTDTQYFGPGTRLTVL.

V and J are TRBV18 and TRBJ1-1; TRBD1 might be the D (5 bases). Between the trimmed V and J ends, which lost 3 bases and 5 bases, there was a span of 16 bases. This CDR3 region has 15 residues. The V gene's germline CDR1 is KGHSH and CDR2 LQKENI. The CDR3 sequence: CASSPPGLTGTEAFF. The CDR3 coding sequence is TGTGCCAGCTCACCGCCGGGACTGACGGGGACTGAAGCTTTCTTT.

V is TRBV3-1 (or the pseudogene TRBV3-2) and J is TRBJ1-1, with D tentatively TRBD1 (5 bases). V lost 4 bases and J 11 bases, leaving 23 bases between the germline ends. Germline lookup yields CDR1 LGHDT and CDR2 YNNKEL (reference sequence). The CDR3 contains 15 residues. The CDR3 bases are TGTGCCAGCAGCCCACTACGGGACTACTCTAGATCGGCTTTCTTT. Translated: CASSPLRDYSRSAFF.

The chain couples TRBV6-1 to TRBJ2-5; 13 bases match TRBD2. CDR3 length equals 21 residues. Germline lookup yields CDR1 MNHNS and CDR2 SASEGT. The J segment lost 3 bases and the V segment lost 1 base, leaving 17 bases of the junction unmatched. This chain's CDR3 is CASSEETSGGTSTVAEETQYF. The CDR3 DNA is TGTGCCAGCAGTGAAGAGACTAGCGGGGGGACCTCAACGGTTGCAGAAGAGACCCAGTACTTC.

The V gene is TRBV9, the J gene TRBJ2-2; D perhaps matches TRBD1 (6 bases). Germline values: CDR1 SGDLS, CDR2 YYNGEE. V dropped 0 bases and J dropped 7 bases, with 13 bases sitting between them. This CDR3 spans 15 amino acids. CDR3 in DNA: TGTGCCAGCAGCGTAGTTACAGGGTGGAACGGGGAGCTGTTTTTT. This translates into CASSVVTGWNGELFF.

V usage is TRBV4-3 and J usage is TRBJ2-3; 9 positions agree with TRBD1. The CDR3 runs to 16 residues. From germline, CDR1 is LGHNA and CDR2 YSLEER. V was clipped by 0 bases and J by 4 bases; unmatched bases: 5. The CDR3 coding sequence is TGCGCCAGCAGCCAAGACGGGACAGGGTATCCAGATACGCAGTATTTT. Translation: CASSQDGTGYPDTQYF.

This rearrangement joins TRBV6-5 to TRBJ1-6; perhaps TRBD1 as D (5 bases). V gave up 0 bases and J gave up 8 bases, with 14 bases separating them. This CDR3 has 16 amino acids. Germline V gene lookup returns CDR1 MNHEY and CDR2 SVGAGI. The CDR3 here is CASSYSPGRFDSPLHF. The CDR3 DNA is TGTGCCAGCAGTTACTCTCCAGGGCGGTTCGATTCACCCCTCCACTTT.

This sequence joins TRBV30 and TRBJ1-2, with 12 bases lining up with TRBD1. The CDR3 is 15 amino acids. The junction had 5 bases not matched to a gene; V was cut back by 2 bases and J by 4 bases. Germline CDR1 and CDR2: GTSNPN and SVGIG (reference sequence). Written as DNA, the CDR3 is TGTGCCTGGAGTTCCCGGGACAGGGGGCTCTATGGCTACACCTTC. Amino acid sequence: CAWSSRDRGLYGYTF.